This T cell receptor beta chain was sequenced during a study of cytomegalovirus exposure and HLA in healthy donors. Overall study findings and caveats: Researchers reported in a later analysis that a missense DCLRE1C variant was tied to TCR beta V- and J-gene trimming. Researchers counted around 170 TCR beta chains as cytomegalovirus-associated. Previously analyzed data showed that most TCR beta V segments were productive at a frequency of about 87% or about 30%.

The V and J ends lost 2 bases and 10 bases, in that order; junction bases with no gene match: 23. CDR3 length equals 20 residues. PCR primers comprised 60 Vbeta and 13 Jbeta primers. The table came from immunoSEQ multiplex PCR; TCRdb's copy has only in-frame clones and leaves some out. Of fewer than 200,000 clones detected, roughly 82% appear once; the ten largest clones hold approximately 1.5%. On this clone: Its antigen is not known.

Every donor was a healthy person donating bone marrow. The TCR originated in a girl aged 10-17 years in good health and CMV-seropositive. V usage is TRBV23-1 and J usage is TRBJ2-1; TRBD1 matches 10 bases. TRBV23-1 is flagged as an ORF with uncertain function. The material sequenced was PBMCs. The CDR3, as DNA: TGCGCCAGCAGTCAAACCGGGACAGGGGAGGAAATCAGTACACCGGGGGAGCAGTTCTTC. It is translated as CASSQTGTGEEISTPGEQFF.